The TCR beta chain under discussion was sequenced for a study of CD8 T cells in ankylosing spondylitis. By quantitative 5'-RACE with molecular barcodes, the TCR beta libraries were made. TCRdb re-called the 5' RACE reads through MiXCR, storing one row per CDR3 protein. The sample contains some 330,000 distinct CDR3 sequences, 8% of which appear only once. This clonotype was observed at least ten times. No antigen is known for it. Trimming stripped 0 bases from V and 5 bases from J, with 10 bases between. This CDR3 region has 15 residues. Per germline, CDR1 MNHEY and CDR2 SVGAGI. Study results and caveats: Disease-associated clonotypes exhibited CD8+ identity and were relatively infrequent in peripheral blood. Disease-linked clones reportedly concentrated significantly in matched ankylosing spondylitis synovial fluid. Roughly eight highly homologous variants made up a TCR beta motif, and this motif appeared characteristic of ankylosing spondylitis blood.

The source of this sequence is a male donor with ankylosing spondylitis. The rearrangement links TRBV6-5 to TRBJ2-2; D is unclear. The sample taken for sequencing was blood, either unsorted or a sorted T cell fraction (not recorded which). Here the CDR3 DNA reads TGTGCCAGCAGTTACTCACAGATAGAGACCGGGGAGCTGTTTTTT. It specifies CASSYSQIETGELFF.